This T cell receptor (beta chain) was documented in a study of blood T cell repertoires in COVID-19. As for the study in general: In each case, the material was cDNA or gDNA derived from T cells, B-cell-depleted T cells, or PBMCs.

As processed by the authors: Estimation of nucleated cell counts was performed using reference gene primer amplification. TCRdb's table, derived via immunoSEQ multiplex PCR, lists solely in-frame clones and lacks some. The V and J calls and clone size were taken over from that table, and D and trimming were inferred from the DNA. The table has about 59,000 clones, roughly 80% seen once. Source material: peripheral blood. This receptor was obtained from a man older than 75 with acute or convalescent COVID-19.

CDR3 residues: CASSVAAVSSGNTIYF. The CDR3 DNA is TGCGCCAGCAGCGTGGCCGCCGTTAGCTCTGGAAACACCATATATTTT. V gene TRBV5-1 combines with J gene TRBJ1-3; D is unclear. Trimming removed 4 bases from V and 0 bases from J, with 14 bases in between. The germline gives CDR1 SGHRS, CDR2 YFSETQ. The CDR3 has 16 amino acids.